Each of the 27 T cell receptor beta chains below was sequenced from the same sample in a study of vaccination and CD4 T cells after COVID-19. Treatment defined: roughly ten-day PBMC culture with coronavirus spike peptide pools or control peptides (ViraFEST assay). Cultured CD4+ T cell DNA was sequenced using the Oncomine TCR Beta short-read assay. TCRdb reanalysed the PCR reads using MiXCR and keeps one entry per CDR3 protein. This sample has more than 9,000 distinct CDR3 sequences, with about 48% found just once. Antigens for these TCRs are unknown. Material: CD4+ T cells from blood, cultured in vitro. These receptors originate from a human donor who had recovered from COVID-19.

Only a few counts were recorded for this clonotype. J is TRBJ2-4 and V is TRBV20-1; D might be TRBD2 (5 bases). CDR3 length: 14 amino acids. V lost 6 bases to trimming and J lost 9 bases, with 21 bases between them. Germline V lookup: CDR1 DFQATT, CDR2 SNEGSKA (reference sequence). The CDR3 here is CSAPASRPGSIQYF. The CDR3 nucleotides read TGCAGTGCCCCCGCTAGCCGCCCGGGGAGCATTCAGTACTTC.

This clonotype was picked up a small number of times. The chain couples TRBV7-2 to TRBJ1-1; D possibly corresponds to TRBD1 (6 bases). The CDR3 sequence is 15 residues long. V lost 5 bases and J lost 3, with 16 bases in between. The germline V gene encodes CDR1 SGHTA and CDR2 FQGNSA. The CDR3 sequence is CASSPKGDDYTEAFF. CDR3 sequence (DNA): TGTGCCAGCAGCCCGAAGGGGGACGACTACACTGAAGCTTTCTTT.

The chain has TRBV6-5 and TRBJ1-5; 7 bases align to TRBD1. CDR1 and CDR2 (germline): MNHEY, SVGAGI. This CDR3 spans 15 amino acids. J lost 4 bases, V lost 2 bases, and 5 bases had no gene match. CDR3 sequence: CASSYKGAGNQPQHF. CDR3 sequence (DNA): TGTGCCAGCAGTTACAAGGGGGCGGGAAATCAGCCCCAGCATTTT.

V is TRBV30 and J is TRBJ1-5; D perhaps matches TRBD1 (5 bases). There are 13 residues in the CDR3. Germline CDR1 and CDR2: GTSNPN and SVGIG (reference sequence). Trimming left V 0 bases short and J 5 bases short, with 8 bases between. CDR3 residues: CAWSVRGYQPQHF. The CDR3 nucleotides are TGTGCCTGGAGTGTACGGGGGTATCAGCCCCAGCATTTT.

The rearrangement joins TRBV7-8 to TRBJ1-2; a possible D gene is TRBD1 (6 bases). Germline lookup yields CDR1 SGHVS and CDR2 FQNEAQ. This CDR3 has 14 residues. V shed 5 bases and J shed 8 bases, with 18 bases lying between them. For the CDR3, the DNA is TGTGCCAGCAGCCCCGTCGGGGGCGCGGGCGGCTACACCTTC. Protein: CASSPVGGAGGYTF.

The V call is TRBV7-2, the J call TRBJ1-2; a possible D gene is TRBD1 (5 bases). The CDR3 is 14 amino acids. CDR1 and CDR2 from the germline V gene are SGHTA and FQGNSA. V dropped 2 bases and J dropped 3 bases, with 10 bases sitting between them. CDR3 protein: CASSLLQGDYGYTF. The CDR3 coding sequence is TGTGCCAGCAGCTTACTCCAGGGAGACTATGGCTACACCTTC.

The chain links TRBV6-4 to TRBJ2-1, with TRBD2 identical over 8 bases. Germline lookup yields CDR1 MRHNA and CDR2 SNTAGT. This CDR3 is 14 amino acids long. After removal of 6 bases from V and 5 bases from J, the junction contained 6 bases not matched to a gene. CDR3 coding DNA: TGTGCCAGCAGCCGGGAGGGGGTCCACAATGAGCAGTTCTTC. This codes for CASSREGVHNEQFF.

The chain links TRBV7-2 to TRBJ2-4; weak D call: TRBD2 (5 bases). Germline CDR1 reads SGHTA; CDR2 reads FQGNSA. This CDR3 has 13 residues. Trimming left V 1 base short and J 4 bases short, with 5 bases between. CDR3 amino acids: CASSLGEKNIQYF. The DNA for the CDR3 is TGTGCCAGCAGCTTAGGGGAGAAAAACATTCAGTACTTC.

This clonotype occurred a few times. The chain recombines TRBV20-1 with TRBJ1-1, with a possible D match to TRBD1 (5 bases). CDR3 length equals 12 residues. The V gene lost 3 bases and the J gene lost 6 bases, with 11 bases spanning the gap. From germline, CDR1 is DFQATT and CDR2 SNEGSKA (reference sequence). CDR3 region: CSASARGSEAFF. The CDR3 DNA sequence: TGCAGTGCTAGTGCCCGGGGCTCTGAAGCTTTCTTT.

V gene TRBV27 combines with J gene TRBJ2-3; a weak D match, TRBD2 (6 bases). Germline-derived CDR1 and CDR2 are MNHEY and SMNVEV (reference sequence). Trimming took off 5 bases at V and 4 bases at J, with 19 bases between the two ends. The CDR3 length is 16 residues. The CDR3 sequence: CASSRPFGGPADTQYF. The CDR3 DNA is TGTGCCAGCAGTCGGCCTTTCGGGGGTCCTGCAGATACGCAGTATTTT.

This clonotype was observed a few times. CDR3 residues: CASSPAARQPEAFF. The DNA for the CDR3 is TGTGCCAGCAGCCCGGCCGCCCGACAACCTGAAGCTTTCTTT. The V and J genes are TRBV7-2 and TRBJ1-1, with D uncertain. The germline V and J ends were trimmed by 5 bases and 6 bases, with 16 bases remaining between them. CDR1 is SGHTA and CDR2 is FQGNSA in the germline V gene. The CDR3 has 14 amino acids.

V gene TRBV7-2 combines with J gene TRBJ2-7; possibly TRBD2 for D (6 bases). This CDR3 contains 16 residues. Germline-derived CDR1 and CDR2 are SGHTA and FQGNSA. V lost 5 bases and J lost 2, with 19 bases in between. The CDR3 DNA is TGTGCCAGCAGCCTCCTTAGGGTTAGCGGACCCTACGAGCAGTACTTC. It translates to CASSLLRVSGPYEQYF.

The CDR3 spells CSASGLANKETQYF. CDR3 in DNA: TGCAGTGCTAGTGGACTAGCGAACAAAGAGACCCAGTACTTC. J is TRBJ2-5 and V is TRBV20-1; 9 bases are shared with TRBD2. The CDR3 is made up of 14 amino acids. Germline CDR1 DFQATT, CDR2 SNEGSKA (reference sequence). Trimming took 3 bases from V and 3 from J; bases not matched to a gene: 5.

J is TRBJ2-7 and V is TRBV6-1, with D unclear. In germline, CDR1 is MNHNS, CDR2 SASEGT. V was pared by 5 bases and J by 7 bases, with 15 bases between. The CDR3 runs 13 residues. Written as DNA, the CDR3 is TGTGCCAGCAGTCTCCCAAATGAGTCGGAGCAGTACTTC. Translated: CASSLPNESEQYF.

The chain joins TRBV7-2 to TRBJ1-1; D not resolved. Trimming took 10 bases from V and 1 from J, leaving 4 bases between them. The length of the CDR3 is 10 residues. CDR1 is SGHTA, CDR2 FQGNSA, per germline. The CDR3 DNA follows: TGTGCCATCGGGAACACTGAAGCTTTCTTT. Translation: CAIGNTEAFF.

In DNA form, the CDR3 reads TGTGCCAGCAGCTGGGGCGAGATTGGGACCCAGTACTTC. Residues: CASSWGEIGTQYF. V gene TRBV7-2 combines with J gene TRBJ2-5; D is possibly TRBD1 (5 bases). V dropped 4 bases and J dropped 7 bases, with 13 bases sitting between them. The germline V gene has CDR1 SGHTA and CDR2 FQGNSA. The CDR3 has 13 amino acids. Variable domain in full (rest from reference TRBV7-2 and TRBJ2-5): GAGVSQSPSNKVTEKGKDVELRCDPISGHTALYWYRQSLGQGLEFLIYFQGNSAPDKSGLPSDRFSAERTGGSVSTLTIQRTQQEDSAVYLCASSWGEIGTQYFGPGTRLLVL.

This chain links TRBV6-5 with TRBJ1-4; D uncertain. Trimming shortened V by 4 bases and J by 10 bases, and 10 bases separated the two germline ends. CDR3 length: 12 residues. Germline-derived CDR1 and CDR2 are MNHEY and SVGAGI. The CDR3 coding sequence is TGTGCCAGCAGTTCCGGTCCCGGAAAACTGTTTTTT. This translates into CASSSGPGKLFF.

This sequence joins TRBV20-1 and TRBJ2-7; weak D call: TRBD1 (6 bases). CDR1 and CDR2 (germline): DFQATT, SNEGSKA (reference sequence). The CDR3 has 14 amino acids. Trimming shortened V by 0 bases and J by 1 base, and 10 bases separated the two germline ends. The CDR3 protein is CSARDRGRSYEQYF. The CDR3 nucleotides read TGCAGTGCTAGAGACAGGGGCCGATCCTACGAGCAGTACTTC.

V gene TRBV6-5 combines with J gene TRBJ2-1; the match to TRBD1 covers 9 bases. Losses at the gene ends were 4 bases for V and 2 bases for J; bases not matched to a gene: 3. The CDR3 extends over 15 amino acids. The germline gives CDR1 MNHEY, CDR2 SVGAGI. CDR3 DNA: TGTGCCAGCAGTTCTACAGGGGGCGCCTACAATGAGCAGTTCTTC. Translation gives CASSSTGGAYNEQFF.

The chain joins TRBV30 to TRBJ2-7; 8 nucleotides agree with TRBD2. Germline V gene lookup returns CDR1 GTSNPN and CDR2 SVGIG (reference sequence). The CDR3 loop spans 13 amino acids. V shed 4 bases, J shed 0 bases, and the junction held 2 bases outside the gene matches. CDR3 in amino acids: CAWTGTSSYEQYF. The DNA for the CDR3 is TGTGCCTGGACTGGGACTAGCTCCTACGAGCAGTACTTC.

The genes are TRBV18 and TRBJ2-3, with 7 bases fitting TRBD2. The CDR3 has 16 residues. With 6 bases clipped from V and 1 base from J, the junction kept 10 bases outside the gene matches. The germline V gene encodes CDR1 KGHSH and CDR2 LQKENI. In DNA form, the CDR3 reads TGTGCCAGCTCTGGGTCCGCGGGAGCTGGCACAGATACGCAGTATTTT. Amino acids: CASSGSAGAGTDTQYF.

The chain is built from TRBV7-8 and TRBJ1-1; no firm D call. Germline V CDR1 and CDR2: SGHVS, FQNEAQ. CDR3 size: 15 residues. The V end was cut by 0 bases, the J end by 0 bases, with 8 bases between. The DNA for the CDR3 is TGTGCCAGCAGCTTAGCTCGGTCTGTGAACACTGAAGCTTTCTTT. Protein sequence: CASSLARSVNTEAFF.

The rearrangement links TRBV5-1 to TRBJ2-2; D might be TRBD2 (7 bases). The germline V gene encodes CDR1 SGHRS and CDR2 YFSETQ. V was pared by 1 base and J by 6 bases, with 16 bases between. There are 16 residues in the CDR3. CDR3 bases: TGCGCCAGCAGCTTGTTGGGAGGGGGAGCCGCCGGGGAGCTGTTTTTT. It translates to CASSLLGGGAAGELFF.

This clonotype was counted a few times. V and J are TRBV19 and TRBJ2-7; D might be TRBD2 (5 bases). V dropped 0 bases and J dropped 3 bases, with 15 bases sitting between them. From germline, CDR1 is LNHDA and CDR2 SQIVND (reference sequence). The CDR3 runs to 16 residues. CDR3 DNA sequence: TGTGCCAGTAGTATAGAGGCCAGCACGGGATACTACGAGCAGTACTTC. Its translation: CASSIEASTGYYEQYF.

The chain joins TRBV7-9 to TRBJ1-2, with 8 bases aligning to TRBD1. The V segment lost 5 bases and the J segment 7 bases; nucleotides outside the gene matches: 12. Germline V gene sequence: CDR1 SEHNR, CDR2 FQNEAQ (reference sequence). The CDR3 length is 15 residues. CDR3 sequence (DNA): TGTGCCAGCAGCCCCTCAGGGGGCGTGGGGGTTGGCTACACCTTC. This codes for CASSPSGGVGVGYTF.

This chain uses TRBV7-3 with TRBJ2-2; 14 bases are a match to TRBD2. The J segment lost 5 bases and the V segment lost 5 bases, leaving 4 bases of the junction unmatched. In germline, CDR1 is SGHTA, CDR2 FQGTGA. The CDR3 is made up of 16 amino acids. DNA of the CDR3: TGTGCCAGCAGCCCGGGACTAGCGGGAGTAACCGGGGAGCTGTTTTTT. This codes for CASSPGLAGVTGELFF.

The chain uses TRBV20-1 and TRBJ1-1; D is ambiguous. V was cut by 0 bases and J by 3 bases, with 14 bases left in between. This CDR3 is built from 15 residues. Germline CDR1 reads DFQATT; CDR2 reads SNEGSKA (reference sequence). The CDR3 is CSARDTAWVYTEAFF. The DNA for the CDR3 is TGCAGTGCTAGAGATACGGCTTGGGTTTACACTGAAGCTTTCTTT.